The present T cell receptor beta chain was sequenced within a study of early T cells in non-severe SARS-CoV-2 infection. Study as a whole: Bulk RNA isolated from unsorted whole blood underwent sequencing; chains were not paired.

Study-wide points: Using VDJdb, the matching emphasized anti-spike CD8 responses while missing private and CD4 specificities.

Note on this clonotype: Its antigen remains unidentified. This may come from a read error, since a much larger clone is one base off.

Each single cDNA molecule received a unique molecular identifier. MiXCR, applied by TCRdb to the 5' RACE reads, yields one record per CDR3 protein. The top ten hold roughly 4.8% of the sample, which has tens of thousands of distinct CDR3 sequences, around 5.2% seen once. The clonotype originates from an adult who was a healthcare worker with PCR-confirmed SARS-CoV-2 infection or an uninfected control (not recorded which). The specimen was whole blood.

CDR3 amino acids: CSVDRVFGDSQYF. The DNA for the CDR3 is TGCAGCGTCGACAGGGTGTTTGGAGATTCGCAGTATTTT. The rearrangement uses TRBV29-1 and TRBJ2-3, with 7 bases aligning to TRBD1. The germline V gene encodes CDR1 SQVTM and CDR2 ANQGSEA. The length of the CDR3 is 13 residues.